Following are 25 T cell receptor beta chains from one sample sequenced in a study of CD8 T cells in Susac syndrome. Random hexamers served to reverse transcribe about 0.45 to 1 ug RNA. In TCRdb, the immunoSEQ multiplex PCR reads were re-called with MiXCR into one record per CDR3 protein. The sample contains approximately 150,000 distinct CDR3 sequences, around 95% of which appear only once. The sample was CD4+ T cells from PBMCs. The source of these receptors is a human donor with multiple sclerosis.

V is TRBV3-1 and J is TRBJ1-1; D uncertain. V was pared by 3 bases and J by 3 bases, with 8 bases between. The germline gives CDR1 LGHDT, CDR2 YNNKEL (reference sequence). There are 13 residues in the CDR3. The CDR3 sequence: CASSQERYTEAFF. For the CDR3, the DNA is TGTGCCAGCAGCCAGGAGCGGTACACTGAAGCTTTCTTT.

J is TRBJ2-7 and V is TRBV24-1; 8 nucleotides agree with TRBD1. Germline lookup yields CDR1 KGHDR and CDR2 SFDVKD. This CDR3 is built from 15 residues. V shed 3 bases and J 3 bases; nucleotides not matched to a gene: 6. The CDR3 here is CATSDPGQGFYEQYF. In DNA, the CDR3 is TGTGCCACCAGTGATCCAGGACAGGGTTTCTACGAGCAGTACTTC.

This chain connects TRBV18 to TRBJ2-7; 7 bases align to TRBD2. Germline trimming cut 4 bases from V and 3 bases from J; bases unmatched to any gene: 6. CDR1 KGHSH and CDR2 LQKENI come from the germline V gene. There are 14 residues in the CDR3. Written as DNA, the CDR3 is TGTGCCAGCTCACGAAGCGGCGGGAGCTACGAGCAGTACTTC. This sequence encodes CASSRSGGSYEQYF. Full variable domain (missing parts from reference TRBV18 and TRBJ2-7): NAGVMQNPRHLVRRRGQEARLRCSPMKGHSHVYWYRQLPEEGLKFMVYLQKENIIDESGMPKERFSAEFPKEGPSILRIQQVVRGDSAAYFCASSRSGGSYEQYFGPGTRLTVT.

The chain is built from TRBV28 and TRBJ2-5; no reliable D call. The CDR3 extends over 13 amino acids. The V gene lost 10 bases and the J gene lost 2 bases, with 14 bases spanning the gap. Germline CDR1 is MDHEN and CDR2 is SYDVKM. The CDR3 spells CATQSAAQETQYF. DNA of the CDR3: TGTGCCACCCAATCGGCAGCACAAGAGACCCAGTACTTC.

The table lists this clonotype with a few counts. The CDR3 sequence: CASSQGLGTDTQYF. The CDR3 bases are TGTGCCAGCAGCCAAGGTCTAGGCACAGATACGCAGTATTTT. The gene calls are TRBV3-1 and TRBJ2-3; D uncertain. V was trimmed by 1 base and J by 1 base, leaving 6 bases between them. Per germline, CDR1 LGHDT and CDR2 YNNKEL (reference sequence). This CDR3 comprises 14 residues.

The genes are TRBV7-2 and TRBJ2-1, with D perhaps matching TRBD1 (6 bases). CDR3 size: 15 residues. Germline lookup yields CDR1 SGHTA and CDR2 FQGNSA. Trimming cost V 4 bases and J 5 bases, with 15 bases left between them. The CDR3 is CASSSQGFSNNEQFF. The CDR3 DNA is TGTGCCAGCAGCTCACAGGGTTTCTCGAACAATGAGCAGTTCTTC.

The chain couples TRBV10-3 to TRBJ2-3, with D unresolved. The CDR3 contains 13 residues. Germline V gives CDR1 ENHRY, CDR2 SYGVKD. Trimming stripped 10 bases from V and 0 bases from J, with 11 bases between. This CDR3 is CASAASSTDTQYF. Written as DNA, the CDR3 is TGTGCCAGCGCTGCCAGTAGCACAGATACGCAGTATTTT.

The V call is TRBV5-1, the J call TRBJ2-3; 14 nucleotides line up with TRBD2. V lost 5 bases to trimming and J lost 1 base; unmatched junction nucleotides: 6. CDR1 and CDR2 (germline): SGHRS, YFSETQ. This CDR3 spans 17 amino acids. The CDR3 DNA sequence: TGCGCCAGCAGTCCGGGACTAGCGGGAGCTCGCACAGATACGCAGTATTTT. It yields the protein CASSPGLAGARTDTQYF.

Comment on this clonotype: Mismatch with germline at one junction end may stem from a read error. CDR3 sequence (DNA): TGTGCCAGCAGTCTATCGAAAACTAGCGGGAGTCACAATGAGCAGTTCTTC. It specifies CASSLSKTSGSHNEQFF. The V gene is TRBV27, the J gene TRBJ2-1, with TRBD2 matching over 11 bases. The CDR3 length is 17 residues. CDR1 is MNHEY, CDR2 SMNVEV, per germline (reference sequence).

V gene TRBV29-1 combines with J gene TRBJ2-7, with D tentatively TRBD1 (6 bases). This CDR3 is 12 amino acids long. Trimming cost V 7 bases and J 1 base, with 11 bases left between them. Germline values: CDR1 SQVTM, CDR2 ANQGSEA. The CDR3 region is CSGSQGSYEQYF. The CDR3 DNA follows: TGCAGCGGTTCACAGGGTTCCTACGAGCAGTACTTC.

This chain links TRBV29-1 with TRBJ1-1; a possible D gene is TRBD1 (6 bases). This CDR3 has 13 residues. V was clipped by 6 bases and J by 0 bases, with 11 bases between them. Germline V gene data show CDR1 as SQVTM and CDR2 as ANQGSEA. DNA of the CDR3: TGCAGCGTGCGGACAGCAATGAACACTGAAGCTTTCTTT. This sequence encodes CSVRTAMNTEAFF.

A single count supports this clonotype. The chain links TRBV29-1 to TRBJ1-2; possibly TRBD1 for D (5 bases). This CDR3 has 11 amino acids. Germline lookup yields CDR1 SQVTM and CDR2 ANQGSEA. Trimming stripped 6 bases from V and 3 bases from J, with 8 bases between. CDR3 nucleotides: TGCAGCGTCTCGGGGGACTATGGCTACACCTTC. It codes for CSVSGDYGYTF.

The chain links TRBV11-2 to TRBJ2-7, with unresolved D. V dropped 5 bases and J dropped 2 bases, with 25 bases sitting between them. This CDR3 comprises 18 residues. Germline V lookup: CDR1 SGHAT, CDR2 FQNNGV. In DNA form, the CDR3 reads TGTGCCAGCAGCCCGATAGGTAGGTCTCGATCGACCGCCTACGAGCAGTACTTC. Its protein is CASSPIGRSRSTAYEQYF.

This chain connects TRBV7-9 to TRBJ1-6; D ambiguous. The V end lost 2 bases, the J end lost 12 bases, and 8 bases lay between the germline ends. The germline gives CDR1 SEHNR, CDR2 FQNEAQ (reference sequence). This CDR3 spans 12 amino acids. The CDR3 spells CASSLSWEPLHF. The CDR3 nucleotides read TGTGCCAGCAGCTTAAGTTGGGAACCCCTCCACTTT. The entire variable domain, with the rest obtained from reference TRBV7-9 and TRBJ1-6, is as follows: DTGVSQNPRHKITKRGQNVTFRCDPISEHNRLYWYRQTLGQGPEFLTYFQNEAQLEKSRLLSDRFSAERPKGSFSTLEIQRTEQGDSAMYLCASSLSWEPLHFGNGTRLTVT.

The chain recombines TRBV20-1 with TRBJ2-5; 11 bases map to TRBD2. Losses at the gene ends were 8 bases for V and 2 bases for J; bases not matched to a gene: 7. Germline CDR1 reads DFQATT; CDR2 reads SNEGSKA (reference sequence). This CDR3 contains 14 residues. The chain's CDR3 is CSTVAGGGQETQYF. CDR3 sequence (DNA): TGCAGTACCGTAGCGGGAGGGGGGCAAGAGACCCAGTACTTC.

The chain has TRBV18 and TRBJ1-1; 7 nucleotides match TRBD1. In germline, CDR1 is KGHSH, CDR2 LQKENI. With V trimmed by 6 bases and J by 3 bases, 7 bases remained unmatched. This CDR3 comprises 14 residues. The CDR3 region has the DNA TGTGCCAGCTCGCGCGACAGGGAGTACACTGAAGCTTTCTTT. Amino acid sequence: CASSRDREYTEAFF.

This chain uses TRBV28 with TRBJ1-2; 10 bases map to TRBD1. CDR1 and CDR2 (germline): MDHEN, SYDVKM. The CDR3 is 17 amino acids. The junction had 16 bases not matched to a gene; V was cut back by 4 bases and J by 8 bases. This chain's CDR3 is CASSSTIGTGDVLGYTF. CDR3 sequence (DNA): TGTGCCAGCAGTTCAACAATCGGGACAGGGGATGTTTTGGGCTACACCTTC.

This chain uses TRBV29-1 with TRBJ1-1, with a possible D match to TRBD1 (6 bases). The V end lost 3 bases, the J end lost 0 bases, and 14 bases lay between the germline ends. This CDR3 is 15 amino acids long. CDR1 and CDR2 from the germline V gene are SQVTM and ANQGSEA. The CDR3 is CSVDKGKGVNTEAFF. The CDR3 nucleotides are TGCAGCGTTGATAAGGGTAAGGGGGTGAACACTGAAGCTTTCTTT.

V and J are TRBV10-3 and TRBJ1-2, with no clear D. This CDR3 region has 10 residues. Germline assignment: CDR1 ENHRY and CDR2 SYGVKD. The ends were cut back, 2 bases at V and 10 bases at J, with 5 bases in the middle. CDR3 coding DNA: TGTGCCATCAGTGAGCCCCCCTACACCTTC. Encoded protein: CAISEPPYTF.

The CDR3, as DNA: TGTGCCAGCAGCGATTCCGGACAGGGCCGAAACTATGGCTACACCTTC. This sequence encodes CASSDSGQGRNYGYTF. The gene calls are TRBV13 and TRBJ1-2; TRBD1 aligns across 8 bases. The CDR3 is 16 residues long. Germline trimming cut 5 bases from V and 2 bases from J; bases unmatched to any gene: 10. Germline lookup yields CDR1 PRHDT and CDR2 FYEKMQ (reference sequence).

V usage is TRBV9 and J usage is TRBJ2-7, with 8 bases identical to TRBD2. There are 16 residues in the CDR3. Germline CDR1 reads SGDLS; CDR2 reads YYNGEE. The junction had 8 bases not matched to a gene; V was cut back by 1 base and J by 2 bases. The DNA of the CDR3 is TGTGCCAGCAGCGTAAGTAGCGGGGCGGCTCCCTACGAGCAGTACTTC. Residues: CASSVSSGAAPYEQYF.

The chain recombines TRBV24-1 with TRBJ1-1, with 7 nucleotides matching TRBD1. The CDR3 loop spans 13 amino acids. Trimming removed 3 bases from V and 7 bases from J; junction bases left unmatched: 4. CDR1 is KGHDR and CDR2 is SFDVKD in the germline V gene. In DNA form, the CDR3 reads TGTGCCACCAGTGATACTCGGGACAGTGAAGCTTTCTTT. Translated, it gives CATSDTRDSEAFF.

The DNA of the CDR3 is TGTGCCAGCAGCTTGTTTGCGCTAGGCACCGGGGAGCTGTTTTTT. Its protein is CASSLFALGTGELFF. V gene TRBV5-6 combines with J gene TRBJ2-2; the D is unclear. Trimming removed 1 base at V and 4 bases at J, with 11 bases between. The CDR3 has 15 amino acids. Germline V lookup: CDR1 SGHDT, CDR2 YYEEEE.

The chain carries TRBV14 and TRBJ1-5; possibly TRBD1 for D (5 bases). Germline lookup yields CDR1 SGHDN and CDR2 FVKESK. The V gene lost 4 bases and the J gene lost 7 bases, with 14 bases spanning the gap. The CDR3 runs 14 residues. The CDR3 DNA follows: TGTGCCAGCAGCCCGATCGGAAGGGACCAGCCCCAGCATTTT. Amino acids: CASSPIGRDQPQHF.

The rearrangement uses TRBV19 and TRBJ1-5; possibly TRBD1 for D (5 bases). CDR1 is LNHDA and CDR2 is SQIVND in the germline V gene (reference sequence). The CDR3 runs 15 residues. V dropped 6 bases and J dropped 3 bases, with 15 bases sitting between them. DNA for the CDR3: TGTGCCAGTAGACGCAGGGTGTGGGACAATCAGCCCCAGCATTTT. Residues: CASRRRVWDNQPQHF.